The sequence of this TCR beta chain was determined in a study of radiotherapy plus CTLA-4 blockade in lung cancer. Study-level information: Among all patients, 18% showed objective responses, while 30% to 40% had disease control.

Per the germline V gene, CDR1 is SGHDT and CDR2 is YYEEEE. The CDR3 has 18 amino acids. V dropped 5 bases and J dropped 0; count of bases not matched to a gene: 9. In the case of this clone: Its matching antigen is unknown.

TCRdb's table, derived via immunoSEQ multiplex PCR, lists solely in-frame clones and lacks some. The sample shows tens of thousands of clones, 77% of them seen only once. Whole-study findings and limits: Early clone dynamics of blood T cells, plus interferon-beta, reportedly predicted response best. In blood, after radiotherapy plus ipilimumab, tumor-derived TCR clones expanded.

Focal radiation with ipilimumab CTLA-4 blockade was given to patients with chemo-refractory metastatic non-small-cell lung cancer. The clonotype was recovered from a human donor with non-small cell lung cancer who had a partial response to radiotherapy plus ipilimumab. The specimen comprised peripheral blood, sampled from a patient treated with radiotherapy plus ipilimumab. The chain couples TRBV5-6 to TRBJ2-1, with TRBD2 matching 12 bases. CDR3 sequence: CASSHSETSGGSYNEQFF. The CDR3 DNA sequence: TGTGCCAGCAGTCACTCAGAGACTAGCGGGGGCTCCTACAATGAGCAGTTCTTC.